A single sample is the source of the 8 T cell receptor beta chains below, sequenced in a study of blood T cells in healthy people across ages. The authors ran a second PCR of about 7 to 12 cycles using a sample-barcoded 5' primer and a J-beta primer mix. TCRdb reanalysed the 5' RACE reads using MiXCR and keeps one entry per CDR3 protein. The profile shows some 1,500,000 distinct CDR3 sequences, 35% to 45% of them singletons. The material sequenced was blood. The receptors come from a young woman in good health.

This clonotype was detected a few times. The chain joins TRBV2 to TRBJ2-5, with D unresolved. Trimming shortened V by 4 bases and J by 2 bases, and 11 bases separated the two germline ends. Germline V lookup: CDR1 SNHLY, CDR2 FYNNEI. This CDR3 spans 14 amino acids. CDR3 coding DNA: TGTGCCAGCAGTGTAGGTGCCAGGCAAGAGACCCAGTACTTC. Residues: CASSVGARQETQYF.

The chain employs TRBV6-2 or TRBV6-3 and TRBJ2-1; no reliable D call. Trimming took off 3 bases at V and 9 bases at J, with 6 bases between the two ends. This CDR3 is built from 11 residues. Germline assignment: CDR1 MNHEY and CDR2 SVGEGT. This chain's CDR3 is CASSYYAEQFF. The CDR3 DNA reads TGTGCCAGCAGTTATTACGCTGAGCAGTTCTTC.

DNA for the CDR3: TGTGCCATCAGTGACAGACAGTCCTCGGATACGCAGTATTTT. Residues: CAISDRQSSDTQYF. V and J are TRBV10-3 and TRBJ2-3, with D possibly matching TRBD1 (5 bases). Germline values: CDR1 ENHRY, CDR2 SYGVKD. The V end was cut by 3 bases, the J end by 6 bases, with 13 bases between. This CDR3 is 14 amino acids long.

The rearrangement joins TRBV28 to TRBJ2-3, with TRBD1 identical over 7 bases. CDR1 is MDHEN, CDR2 SYDVKM, per germline. The ends lost 7 bases at V and 7 bases at J; junction bases unmatched: 11. CDR3 length equals 14 residues. CDR3 nucleotide sequence: TGTGCCAGCACCCATATTGCACAGGGGCATACGCAGTATTTT. Translation gives CASTHIAQGHTQYF.

The rearrangement uses TRBV5-1 and TRBJ2-7, with D possibly TRBD2 on 5 matching bases. V lost 0 bases, J lost 9 bases, and 10 bases lay in between. CDR3 size: 12 residues. Germline CDR1 is SGHRS and CDR2 is YFSETQ. The CDR3 reads CASSLDPSLQYF. The CDR3 coding sequence is TGCGCCAGCAGCTTGGATCCTAGCCTGCAGTACTTC.

The sample holds many counts of this clonotype. CDR3 sequence reads: CASSLGVNTDTQYF. CDR3 nucleotide sequence: TGTGCCAGCAGTTTAGGGGTCAACACAGATACGCAGTATTTT. The chain carries TRBV28 and TRBJ2-3; D remains ambiguous. The CDR3 is 14 residues long. Looked up from germline, CDR1 is MDHEN and CDR2 is SYDVKM. Trimming stripped 2 bases from V and 2 bases from J, with 8 bases between.

The rearrangement links TRBV15 to TRBJ1-5; D unresolved. This CDR3 is 17 amino acids long. The V and J ends lost 1 base and 4 bases respectively, with 17 bases between them. The germline V gene has CDR1 LNHNV and CDR2 YYDKDF (reference sequence). CDR3 coding DNA: TGTGCCACCAGCAGAGTGGAGATAGGGAGCGGGAATCAGCCCCAGCATTTT. Amino acid sequence: CATSRVEIGSGNQPQHF.

Details on this clonotype: One end of the junction is discordant with germline, which a read error may explain. V usage is TRBV7-8 and J usage is TRBJ2-3, with D possibly TRBD2 on 6 matching bases. CDR1 SGHVS and CDR2 FQNEAQ come from the germline V gene. This CDR3 region has 16 residues. The CDR3, as DNA: TGTGCCGGCAGCTTAGCGGCCGGACCTAGCCCAGATACGCAGTATTTT. Translation gives CAGSLAAGPSPDTQYF.